The 6 T cell receptor beta chains reported below all come from one sample, sequenced in a study of CD8+CD57+ T cells in acquired aplastic anemia. Only patients with CD8+CD57+ cell expansion on flow cytometry were chosen for sequencing. Template material for TCR beta VDJ and CDR3 profiling consisted of genomic DNA. TCRdb recomputed calls from the reads with MiXCR, one row per CDR3 protein. The table includes approximately 130,000 distinct CDR3 sequences, about 40% detected once. The source material was sorted CD4+, CD8+, or CD8+CD57+ T cells (not recorded which) from PBMCs. Source of these receptors: a human donor with aplastic anemia.

In the case of this clonotype: This could be a read error, since a much larger clone is one nucleotide away. No conserved phenylalanine or tryptophan ends this CDR3, so it is likely a read error. The gene calls are TRBV5-1 and TRBJ1-3, with D unresolved. Trimming pared 0 bases from V and 2 bases from J, leaving 9 bases between. The germline gives CDR1 SGHRS, CDR2 YFSETQ. This CDR3 has 15 residues. The DNA for the CDR3 is TGCGCCAGCAGCTTGGAATTGGGAACTGGAAACACCATATATCTT. It yields the protein CASSLELGTGNTIYL.

This rearrangement joins TRBV6-2 or TRBV6-3 to TRBJ1-5; TRBD1 might be the D (5 bases). This CDR3 contains 15 residues. Trimming took 5 bases from V and 6 from J, leaving 17 bases between them. Germline V CDR1 and CDR2: MNHEY, SVGEGT. CDR3 sequence (DNA): TGTGCCAGCAGTCGCGGGGGTGTGGGACTTCAGCCCCAGCATTTT. It yields the protein CASSRGGVGLQPQHF.

This clonotype was observed once. The chain recombines TRBV7-2 with TRBJ2-5, with D perhaps given as TRBD1 or TRBD2 (7 bases each). The CDR3 totals 15 residues. CDR1 and CDR2 (germline): SGHTA, FQGNSA. V was clipped by 5 bases and J by 1 base, with 14 bases between them. The CDR3 sequence is CASSTSGTAQETQYF. The CDR3 coding sequence is TGTGCCAGCAGCACGAGCGGGACAGCCCAAGAGACCCAGTACTTC.

This clonotype was observed at least ten times. CDR3 in amino acids: CASSFDSGALSGNTIYF. The CDR3 nucleotides read TGTGCCAGCAGCTTTGACTCGGGGGCACTCTCTGGAAACACCATATATTTT. The chain carries TRBV7-2 and TRBJ1-3; tentative D call: TRBD1 (6 bases). This CDR3 is built from 17 residues. Trimming shortened V by 3 bases and J by 0 bases, and 15 bases separated the two germline ends. Germline values: CDR1 SGHTA, CDR2 FQGNSA.

About this clonotype: A much bigger clone sits one base away, suggesting this may be a read error. This chain links TRBV11-1 with TRBJ2-1; D gene ambiguous. The V gene's germline CDR1 is SGHAT and CDR2 FQDESV (reference sequence). The CDR3 runs to 16 residues. Trimming took off 1 base at V and 8 bases at J, with 18 bases between the two ends. CDR3 loop: CASSLDLSMGSDEQFF. The CDR3 coding sequence is TGTGCCAGCAGCTTAGACCTCTCGATGGGGTCCGATGAGCAGTTCTTC.

This chain connects TRBV5-4 to TRBJ2-7; 9 nucleotides match TRBD1. V dropped 2 bases and J dropped 1; count of bases not matched to a gene: 7. Germline V gene lookup returns CDR1 SGHNT and CDR2 YYREEE (reference sequence). The CDR3 extends over 16 amino acids. The DNA of the CDR3 is TGTGCCAGCAGCTTAGGTGGGACAGGGCGTTCCTACGAGCAGTACTTC. Protein product: CASSLGGTGRSYEQYF.